This T cell receptor beta chain was sequenced for a study of beta chain features in type 1 diabetes. Across the whole study: The patient and healthy donor groups were comparable for age, gender and cell yields.

With respect to this clone: Its matching antigen is unknown.

Of the isolated RNA, all was reverse transcribed, and so the sequenced material was expressed TCRB transcripts. TCRdb keeps only in-frame clones here, not all; method: immunoSEQ multiplex PCR. The data contain some 250,000 clones, 9.5% to 13% of them singletons. Findings and limits, study-wide: Among type 1 diabetes patients, VDJ junctions had fewer insertions and more deletions. Naive, central memory and Treg TCRB repertoires seemed to resemble each other more closely in patients than they did in healthy donors. In every one of the four CD4+ subsets, TCRB CDR3s were moderately but significantly shorter in Type 1 diabetes patients. Sequencing the cDNA could make cells with high TCR expression show up more than they should.

The CDR3 has 15 amino acids. The V end was cut by 4 bases, the J end by 6 bases, with 19 bases between. Germline loops: CDR1 LGHNA, CDR2 YSLEER. Material for sequencing was naive CD4+ T cells from blood. This sequence originates from a man aged 25 to 40 with type 1 diabetes. V and J are TRBV4-3 and TRBJ2-7; tentative D call: TRBD2 (6 bases). This CDR3 is CASSLRGAGNGEQYF. The CDR3, as DNA: TGCGCCAGCAGCCTCCGAGGGGCGGGGAACGGCGAGCAGTACTTC.